This is a list of T cell receptor beta chains from one sample in a study of regulatory T cells in long-lasting Graves disease. One entry per CDR3 protein results from TCRdb running MiXCR on the multiplex PCR reads. The table has roughly 300,000 distinct CDR3 sequences, about 18% seen once; the top ten hold just under 30%. The specimen was peripheral blood mononuclear cells (PBMCs), collected when the disease was refractory, from a patient treated with antithyroid drugs. These receptors were obtained from a female donor with Graves disease. Both conserved end residues are part of each CDR3. Fields, in order: D gene, clone size, J gene, V gene, CDR3 DNA, CDR3 protein. D genes are given only for firm matches. Not every row has a clone size; where given, it reads once, few, many or a size class.

TRBD1 - TRBJ1-4 TRBV4-2 TGTGCCAGCAGCCCTTCGGACAGGAGAAATGAAAAACTGTTTTTT CASSPSDRRNEKLFF
- - TRBJ2-5 TRBV4-1 TGCGCCAGCAGCCAATTATGGAGGGAGACCCAGTACTTC CASSQLWRETQYF
- many TRBJ2-5 TRBV20-1 TGCAGTGAAAGAGGCAGGGGAGAGACCCAGTACTTC CSERGRGETQYF
- - TRBJ1-2 TRBV5-1 TGCGCCAGCAGCCTGGGGGGTAACGGCTACACCTTC CASSLGGNGYTF
- few TRBJ1-2 TRBV6-4 TGTGCCAGCAGTGACCGGTATGGCTACACCTTC CASSDRYGYTF
- many TRBJ1-1 TRBV6-5 TGTGCCAGCAGTTACAGGGGATCTGAAGCTTTCTTT CASSYRGSEAFF
- few TRBJ2-5 TRBV20-1 TGCAGTGCTAGAGGAGGGGGACGAGGCAGCCAAGAGACCCAGTACTTC CSARGGGRGSQETQYF
- few TRBJ1-2 TRBV7-3 TGTGCCAGCAGCCGGAGAGTGCTCCTATCAAAAGCTAACTATGGCTACACCTTC CASSRRVLLSKANYGYTF
- many TRBJ2-7 TRBV6-1 TGTGCCAGCGGGGGAGGAGGGGTGGGGTACTACGAGCAGTACTTC CASGGGGVGYYEQYF
- many TRBJ1-2 TRBV29-1 TGCAGCGTCGCTCAAGGGCACGGAACCGCTAACTATGGCTACACCTTC CSVAQGHGTANYGYTF
- many TRBJ1-1 TRBV6-1 TGTGCCAGCAGACCGGCGGTGAACACTGAAGCTTTCTTT CASRPAVNTEAFF
TRBD1 few TRBJ1-6 TRBV7-2 TGTGCCAGCGCGGACAGGGTTTCACCCCTCCACTTT CASADRVSPLHF
TRBD1 few TRBJ1-1 TRBV20-1 TGCAGTGCTAGATCTCCTGGGACAGCCTATTCTGAAGCTTTCTTT CSARSPGTAYSEAFF
- many TRBJ1-5 TRBV12-3/TRBV12-4 TGTGCCAGCAGCAACACCTTAGAGCCCCAGCATTTT CASSNTLEPQHF
TRBD1 many TRBJ2-7 TRBV20-1 TGCAGTGCTAGGACAGGGCGCCACGAGCAGTACTTC CSARTGRHEQYF
- many TRBJ2-5 TRBV7-9 TGTGCCAGCAGCTTAGGGATCCAAGAGACCCAGTACTTC CASSLGIQETQYF
- - TRBJ2-3 TRBV20-1 TGCAGTGCCCACCGGGACGCGACGCAGTATTTT CSAHRDATQYF
TRBD2 - TRBJ2-3 TRBV9 TGTGCCAGCAGCGCTGAGACTAGCGGGAGCTCAGATACGCAGTATTTT CASSAETSGSSDTQYF
- - TRBJ1-4 TRBV7-2 TGTGCCAGCAGCCTCGACAGAAATAATGAAAAACTGTTTTTT CASSLDRNNEKLFF
TRBD1 - TRBJ1-6 TRBV11-2 TGTGCCAGCACCCTTACCGGGACAGATAATTCACCCCTCCACTTT CASTLTGTDNSPLHF
- - TRBJ2-5 TRBV9 TGTGCCAGCAGTCAAGGAGGGGGGGGACCCGAGACCCAGTACTTC CASSQGGGGPETQYF
- - TRBJ2-6 TRBV7-9 TGTGCCAGCAGCTTAGCGTTTCGCAGGGGGGGCTCTGGGGCCAACGTCCTGACTTTC CASSLAFRRGGSGANVLTF
TRBD2 many TRBJ2-7 TRBV28 TGTGCCAGCACCTCCGGGCTAGCGGGAGTGGCCTACGAGCAGTACTTC CASTSGLAGVAYEQYF
TRBD1 - TRBJ2-7 TRBV20-1 TGCAGTGCTAATCGGGACAGGGAACACTACGAGCAGTACTTC CSANRDREHYEQYF
- few TRBJ2-7 TRBV20-1 TGCAGTGCTAATAAACAGGGAACCGAGCAGTACTTC CSANKQGTEQYF
TRBD1 - TRBJ1-1 TRBV5-4 TGTGCCAGCAGCCCACGACAGGGGCACACTGGAGCTTTCTTT CASSPRQGHTGAFF
TRBD1 many TRBJ1-1 TRBV7-3 TGTGCCAGCAGCCAAGGACAGGGCCACACTGAAGCTTTCTTT CASSQGQGHTEAFF
- few TRBJ2-1 TRBV6-1 TGTGCCACCACTGGGGTCCCGGGAAATGAGCAGTTCTTC CATTGVPGNEQFF
- - TRBJ2-7 TRBV5-1 TGCGCCAGCAGCTGGGCACAGGTGAAAGACGAGCAGTACTTC CASSWAQVKDEQYF
- many TRBJ1-4 TRBV7-8 TGTGCCAGCAGCGGAGGGTTGGTTTTGGGGGCGGTTGAAAAACTGTTTTTT CASSGGLVLGAVEKLFF
TRBD1 few TRBJ1-3 TRBV20-1 TGCAGTGCTAGAGAGACGGGACAGGGGAAAAACACCATATATTTT CSARETGQGKNTIYF
TRBD1 few TRBJ2-7 TRBV10-3 TGTGCCATCAGTCCCGGGACAGGGGTAGTCCACGAGCAGTACTTC CAISPGTGVVHEQYF
- few TRBJ2-1 TRBV12-3/TRBV12-4 TGTGCCAAGAGATACAATGAGCAGTTCTTC CAKRYNEQFF
- many TRBJ1-6 TRBV12-3/TRBV12-4 TGTGCCAGCAGTTTATTTGAGTGGGGTCGGTCCTATAATTCACCCCTCCACTTT CASSLFEWGRSYNSPLHF
- - TRBJ1-2 TRBV19 TGTGCCAGTAGTCTTGAGGGGAGTGATGGCTACACCTTC CASSLEGSDGYTF
- - TRBJ1-2 TRBV20-1 TGCAGTGCTATCCCCCCTCTAGGACTCGGAGGAGATGGCTACACCTTC CSAIPPLGLGGDGYTF
- many TRBJ1-1 TRBV6-1 TGTGCCAGCTGTCGGTCGTCGAACACTGAAGCTTTCTTT CASCRSSNTEAFF
- - TRBJ1-5 TRBV5-4 TGTGCCAGCAGCTTGGATGCTCAGCCCCAGCATTTT CASSLDAQPQHF
- few TRBJ1-6 TRBV11-2 TGTGCCAGCACCCGGAGTCAAAATTCACCCCTCCACTTT CASTRSQNSPLHF
TRBD1 many TRBJ1-6 TRBV15 TGTGCCACCAGCCCCCGGGACAGTATTTCACCCCTCCACTTT CATSPRDSISPLHF
TRBD1 few TRBJ2-5 TRBV10-3 TGTGCCATCAGTCGGACAGGGGAGGAGACCCAGTACTTC CAISRTGEETQYF
- few TRBJ1-1 TRBV12-3/TRBV12-4 TGTGCCAGCAGCCTCGCCTACACTGAAGCTTTCTTT CASSLAYTEAFF
TRBD2 many TRBJ2-7 TRBV6-1 TGTGCCAGCAGGGAAGGACTAGCGGGGGCCACCTACGAGCAGTACTTC CASREGLAGATYEQYF
TRBD1 - TRBJ1-1 TRBV2 TGTGCCAGCAGTCCGACAGGGTTACACACTGAAGCTTTCTTT CASSPTGLHTEAFF
- many TRBJ2-6 TRBV28 TGTGCCAGCAGCTGGGCTGGGGCCAACGTCCTGACTTTC CASSWAGANVLTF
- - TRBJ1-4 TRBV19 TGTGCCAGTAGTATCTCGTGGGGTGAAAAACTGTTTTTT CASSISWGEKLFF
- many TRBJ1-2 TRBV3-1 TGTGCCAGCAGCCAAGCTCGGGGTTATGGCTACACCTTC CASSQARGYGYTF
- few TRBJ1-3 TRBV2 TGTGCCAGCAGGCTCCAGGGATTAAACACCATATATTTT CASRLQGLNTIYF